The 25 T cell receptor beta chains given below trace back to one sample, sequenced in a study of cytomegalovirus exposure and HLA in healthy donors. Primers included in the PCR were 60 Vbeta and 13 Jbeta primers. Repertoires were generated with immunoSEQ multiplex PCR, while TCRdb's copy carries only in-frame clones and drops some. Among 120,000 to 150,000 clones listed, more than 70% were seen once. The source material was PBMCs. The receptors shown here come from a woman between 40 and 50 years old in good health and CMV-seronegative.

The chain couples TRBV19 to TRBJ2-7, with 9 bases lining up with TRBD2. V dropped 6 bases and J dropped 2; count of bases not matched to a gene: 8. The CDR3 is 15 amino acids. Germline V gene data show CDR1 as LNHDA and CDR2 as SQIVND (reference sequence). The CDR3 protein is CASRPSGGTPYEQYF. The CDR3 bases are TGTGCCAGTAGACCGAGCGGGGGGACCCCCTACGAGCAGTACTTC.

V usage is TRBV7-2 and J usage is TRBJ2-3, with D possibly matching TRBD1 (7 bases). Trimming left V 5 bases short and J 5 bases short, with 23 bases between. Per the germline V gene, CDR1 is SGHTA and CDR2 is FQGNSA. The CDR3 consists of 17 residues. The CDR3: CASSPHVGGGKRDTQYF. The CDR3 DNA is TGTGCCAGCAGCCCCCATGTCGGAGGGGGCAAAAGAGATACGCAGTATTTT.

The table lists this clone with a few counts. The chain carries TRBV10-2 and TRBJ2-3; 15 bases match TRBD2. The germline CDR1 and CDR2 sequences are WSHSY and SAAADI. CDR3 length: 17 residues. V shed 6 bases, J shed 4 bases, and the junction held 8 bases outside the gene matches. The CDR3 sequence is CASSWTSGGALPDTQYF. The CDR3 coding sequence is TGCGCCAGCAGCTGGACTAGCGGGGGGGCCCTCCCAGATACGCAGTATTTT.

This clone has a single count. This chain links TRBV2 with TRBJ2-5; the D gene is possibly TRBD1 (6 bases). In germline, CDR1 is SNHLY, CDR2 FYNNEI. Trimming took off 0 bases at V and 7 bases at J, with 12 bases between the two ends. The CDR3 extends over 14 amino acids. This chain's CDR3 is CASSEATAGVTQYF. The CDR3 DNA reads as TGTGCCAGCAGTGAAGCCACGGCAGGGGTGACCCAGTACTTC.

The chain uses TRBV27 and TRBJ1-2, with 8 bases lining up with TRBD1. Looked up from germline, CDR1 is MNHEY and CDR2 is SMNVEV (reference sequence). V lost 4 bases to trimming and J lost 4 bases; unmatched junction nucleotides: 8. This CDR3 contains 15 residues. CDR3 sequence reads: CASSSGQGPIYGYTF. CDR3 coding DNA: TGTGCCAGCAGTTCTGGACAGGGCCCTATCTATGGCTACACCTTC.

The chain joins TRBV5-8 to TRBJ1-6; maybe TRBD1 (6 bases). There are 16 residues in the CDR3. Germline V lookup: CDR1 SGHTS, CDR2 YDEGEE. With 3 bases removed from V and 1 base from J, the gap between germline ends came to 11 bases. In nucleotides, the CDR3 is TGTGCCAGCAGCTCAGTAACAGGGTCCTATAATTCACCCCTCCACTTT. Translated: CASSSVTGSYNSPLHF.

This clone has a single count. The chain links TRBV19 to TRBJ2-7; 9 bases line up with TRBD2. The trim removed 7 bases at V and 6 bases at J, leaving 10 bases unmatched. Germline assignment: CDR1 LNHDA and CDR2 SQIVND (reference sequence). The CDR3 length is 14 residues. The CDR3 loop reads CASTGTAGGSEQYF. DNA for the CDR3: TGTGCCAGTACCGGGACAGCGGGAGGATCCGAGCAGTACTTC.

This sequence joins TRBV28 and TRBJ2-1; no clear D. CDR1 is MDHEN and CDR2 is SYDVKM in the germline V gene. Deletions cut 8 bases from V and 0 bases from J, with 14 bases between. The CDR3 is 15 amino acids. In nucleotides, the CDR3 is TGTGCCAGCGAAAGCACAGACCTCTCCTACAATGAGCAGTTCTTC. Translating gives CASESTDLSYNEQFF. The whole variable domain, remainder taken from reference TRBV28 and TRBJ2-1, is DVKVTQSSRYLVKRTGEKVFLECVQDMDHENMFWYRQDPGLGLRLIYFSYDVKMKEKGDIPEGYSVSREKKERFSLILESASTNQTSMYLCASESTDLSYNEQFFGPGTRLTVL.

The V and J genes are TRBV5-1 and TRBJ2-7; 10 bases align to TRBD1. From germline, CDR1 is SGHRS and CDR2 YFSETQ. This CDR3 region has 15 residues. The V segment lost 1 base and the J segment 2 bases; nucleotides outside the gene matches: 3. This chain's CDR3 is CASSLSGTGAYEQYF. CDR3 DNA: TGCGCCAGCAGCTTGTCCGGGACAGGGGCCTACGAGCAGTACTTC.

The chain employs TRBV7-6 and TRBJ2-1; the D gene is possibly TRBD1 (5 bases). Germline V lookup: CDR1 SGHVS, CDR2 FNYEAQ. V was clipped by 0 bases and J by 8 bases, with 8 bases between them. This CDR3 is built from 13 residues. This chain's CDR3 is CASSLAGADEQFF. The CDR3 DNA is TGTGCCAGCAGCTTAGCAGGGGCCGATGAGCAGTTCTTC.

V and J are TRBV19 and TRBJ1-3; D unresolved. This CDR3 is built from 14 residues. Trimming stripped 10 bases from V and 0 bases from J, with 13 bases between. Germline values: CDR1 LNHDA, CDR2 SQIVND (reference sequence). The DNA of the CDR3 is TGTGCCACTCGTTTGGCGGGCTCTGGAAACACCATATATTTT. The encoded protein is CATRLAGSGNTIYF.

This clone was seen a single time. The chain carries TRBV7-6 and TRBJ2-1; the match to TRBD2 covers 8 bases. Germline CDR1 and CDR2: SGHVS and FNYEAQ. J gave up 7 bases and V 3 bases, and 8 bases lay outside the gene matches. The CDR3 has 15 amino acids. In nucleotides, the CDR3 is TGTGCCAGCAGCTTTAGCGGGGCCGTTCAGAATGAGCAGTTCTTC. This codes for CASSFSGAVQNEQFF.

CDR3 amino acids: CASSHLWRGRYEQYF. As DNA, the CDR3 is TGTGCCAGCAGCCATTTATGGCGGGGGCGGTACGAGCAGTACTTC. The genes are TRBV14 and TRBJ2-7, with a possible D match to TRBD2 (7 bases). The V gene lost 3 bases and the J gene lost 4 bases, with 16 bases spanning the gap. CDR1 and CDR2 (germline): SGHDN, FVKESK. This CDR3 comprises 15 residues.

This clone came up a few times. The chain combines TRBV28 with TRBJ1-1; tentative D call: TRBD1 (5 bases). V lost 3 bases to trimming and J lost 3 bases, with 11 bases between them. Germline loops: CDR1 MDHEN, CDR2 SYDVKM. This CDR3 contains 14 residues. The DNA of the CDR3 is TGTGCCAGCAGTTTGGGGACTGGAGACACTGAAGCTTTCTTT. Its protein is CASSLGTGDTEAFF.

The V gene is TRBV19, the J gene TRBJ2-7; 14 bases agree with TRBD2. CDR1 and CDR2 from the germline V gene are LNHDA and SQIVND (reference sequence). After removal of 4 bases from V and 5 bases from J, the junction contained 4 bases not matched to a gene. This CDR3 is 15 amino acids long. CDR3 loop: CASSKGTSGRNEQYF. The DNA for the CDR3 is TGTGCCAGTAGTAAGGGGACTAGCGGGAGAAACGAGCAGTACTTC. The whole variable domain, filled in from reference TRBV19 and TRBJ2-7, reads DGGITQSPKYLFRKEGQNVTLSCEQNLNHDAMYWYRQDPGQGLRLIYYSQIVNDFQKGDIAEGYSVSREKKESFPLTVTSAQKNPTAFYLCASSKGTSGRNEQYFGPGTRLTVT.

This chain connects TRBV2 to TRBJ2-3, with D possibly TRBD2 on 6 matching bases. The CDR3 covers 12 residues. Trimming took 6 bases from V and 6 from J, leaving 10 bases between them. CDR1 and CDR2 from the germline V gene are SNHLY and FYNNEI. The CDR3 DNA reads TGTGCCAGCAGGGCTGGGACTGATACGCAGTATTTT. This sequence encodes CASRAGTDTQYF.

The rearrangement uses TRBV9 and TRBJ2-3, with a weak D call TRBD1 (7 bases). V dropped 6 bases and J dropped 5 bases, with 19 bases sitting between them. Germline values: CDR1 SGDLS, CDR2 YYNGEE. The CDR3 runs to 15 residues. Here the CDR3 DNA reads TGTGCCAGCACCCTCCAGGGGGGCCCCGAAGATACGCAGTATTTT. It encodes CASTLQGGPEDTQYF.

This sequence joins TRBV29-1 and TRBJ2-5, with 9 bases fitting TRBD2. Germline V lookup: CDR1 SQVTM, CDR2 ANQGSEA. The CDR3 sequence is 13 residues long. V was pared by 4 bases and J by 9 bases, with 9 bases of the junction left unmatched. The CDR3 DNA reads TGCAGCGTTGGCGGGGGGGCTGGGGAGGCCCAGTACTTC. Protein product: CSVGGGAGEAQYF.

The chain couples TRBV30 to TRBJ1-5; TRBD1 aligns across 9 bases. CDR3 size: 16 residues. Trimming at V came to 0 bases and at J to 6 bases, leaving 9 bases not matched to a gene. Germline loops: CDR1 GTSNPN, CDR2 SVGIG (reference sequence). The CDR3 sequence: CAWSVGGQGFGQPQHF. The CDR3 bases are TGTGCCTGGAGTGTTGGGGGACAGGGCTTCGGTCAGCCCCAGCATTTT.

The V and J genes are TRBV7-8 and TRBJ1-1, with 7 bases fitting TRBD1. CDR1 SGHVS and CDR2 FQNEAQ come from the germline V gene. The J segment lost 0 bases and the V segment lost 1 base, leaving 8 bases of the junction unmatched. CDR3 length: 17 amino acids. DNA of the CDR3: TGTGCCAGCAGCTTAGGCCAGGGGGGTGCCCTGAACACTGAAGCTTTCTTT. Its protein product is CASSLGQGGALNTEAFF.

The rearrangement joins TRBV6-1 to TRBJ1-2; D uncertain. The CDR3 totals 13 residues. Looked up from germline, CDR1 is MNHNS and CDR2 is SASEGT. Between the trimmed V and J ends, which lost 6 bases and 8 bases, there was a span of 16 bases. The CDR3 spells CASSPTQSVGYTF. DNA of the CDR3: TGTGCCAGCAGCCCCACACAGTCGGTCGGCTACACCTTC.

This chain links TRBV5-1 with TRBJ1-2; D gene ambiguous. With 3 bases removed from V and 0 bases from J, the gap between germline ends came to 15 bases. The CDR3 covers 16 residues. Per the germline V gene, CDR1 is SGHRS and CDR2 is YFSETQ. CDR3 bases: TGCGCCAGCAGCTACGATACACCCGAATCTAACTATGGCTACACCTTC. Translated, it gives CASSYDTPESNYGYTF.

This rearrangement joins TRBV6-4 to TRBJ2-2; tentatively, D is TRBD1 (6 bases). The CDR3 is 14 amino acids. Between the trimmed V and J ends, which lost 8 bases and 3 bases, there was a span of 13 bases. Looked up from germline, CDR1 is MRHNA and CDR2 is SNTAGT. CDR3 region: CASGQGKDTGELFF. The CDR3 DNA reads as TGTGCCAGCGGGCAGGGGAAAGACACCGGGGAGCTGTTTTTT.

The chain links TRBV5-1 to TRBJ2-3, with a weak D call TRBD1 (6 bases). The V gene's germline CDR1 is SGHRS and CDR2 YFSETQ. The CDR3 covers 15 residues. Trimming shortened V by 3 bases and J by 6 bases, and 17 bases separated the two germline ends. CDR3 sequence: CASSSMDSSGDTQYF. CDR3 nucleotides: TGCGCCAGCAGCTCCATGGACAGTTCAGGGGATACGCAGTATTTT.

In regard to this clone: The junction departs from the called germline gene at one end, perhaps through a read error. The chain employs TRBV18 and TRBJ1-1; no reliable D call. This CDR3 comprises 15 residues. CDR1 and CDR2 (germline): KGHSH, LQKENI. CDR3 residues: CASSPPSARNTEAFF. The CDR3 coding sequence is TGTGCCAGCTCGCCACCGTCAGCGAGGAACACTGAAGCTTTCTTT.